This T cell receptor beta chain was obtained from a study of blood T cell repertoires in COVID-19. Background on the study: Researchers got acute and convalescent COVID-19 samples from the United States, Italy and Spain. PBMCs, B-cell-depleted T cells, or T cells provided the cDNA or gDNA that made up the material.

V lost 6 bases and J 3 bases, leaving 14 bases between the germline ends. The CDR3 totals 15 residues. From germline, CDR1 is MGHDK and CDR2 SYGVNS. In the source study's methods: By means of reference gene primer amplification, nucleated cell counts were estimated. Data came from immunoSEQ multiplex PCR; TCRdb stores just in-frame clones and leaves some out. That table gives V, J and clone size, and the DNA gave D and trimming. Of 250,000 to 350,000 clones in the sample, 75% to 90% were seen once. The V and J genes are TRBV25-1 and TRBJ1-4, with D possibly matching TRBD1 (5 bases). The sequenced material came from peripheral blood. The source is a woman aged 50 to 60 who had recovered from COVID-19. The CDR3 reads CASSDWTRSNEKLFF. In nucleotides, the CDR3 is TGTGCCAGCAGCGATTGGACAAGATCTAATGAAAAACTGTTTTTT.